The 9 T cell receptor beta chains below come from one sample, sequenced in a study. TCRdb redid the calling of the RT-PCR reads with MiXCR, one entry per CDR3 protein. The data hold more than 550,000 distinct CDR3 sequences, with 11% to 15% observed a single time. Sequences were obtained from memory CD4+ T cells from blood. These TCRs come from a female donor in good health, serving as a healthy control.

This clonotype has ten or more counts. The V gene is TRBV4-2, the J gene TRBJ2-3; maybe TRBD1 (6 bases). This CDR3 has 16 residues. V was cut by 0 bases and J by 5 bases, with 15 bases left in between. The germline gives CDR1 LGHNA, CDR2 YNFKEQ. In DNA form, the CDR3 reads TGTGCCAGCAGCCAAGATAGGCAGGGGTACAGAGATACGCAGTATTTT. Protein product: CASSQDRQGYRDTQYF.

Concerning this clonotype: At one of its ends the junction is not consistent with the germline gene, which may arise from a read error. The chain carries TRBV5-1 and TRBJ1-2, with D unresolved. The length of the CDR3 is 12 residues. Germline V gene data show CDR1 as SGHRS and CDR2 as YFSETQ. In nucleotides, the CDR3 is TGCGCCAGCGGCTTCGCTAACTATGGCTACACCTTC. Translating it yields CASGFANYGYTF.

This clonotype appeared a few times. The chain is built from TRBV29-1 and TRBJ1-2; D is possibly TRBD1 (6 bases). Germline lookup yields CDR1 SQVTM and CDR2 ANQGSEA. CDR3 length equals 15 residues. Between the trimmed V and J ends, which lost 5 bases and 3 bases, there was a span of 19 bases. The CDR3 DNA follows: TGCAGCGTTCCCCGAAACAGGGAATTAGACTATGGCTACACCTTC. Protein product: CSVPRNRELDYGYTF.

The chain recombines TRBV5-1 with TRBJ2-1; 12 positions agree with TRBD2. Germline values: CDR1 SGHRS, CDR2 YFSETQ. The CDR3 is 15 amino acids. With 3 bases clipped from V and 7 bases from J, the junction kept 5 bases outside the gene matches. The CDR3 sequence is CASSSGTSGWNEQFF. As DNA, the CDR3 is TGCGCCAGCAGCTCGGGGACTAGCGGGTGGAATGAGCAGTTCTTC.

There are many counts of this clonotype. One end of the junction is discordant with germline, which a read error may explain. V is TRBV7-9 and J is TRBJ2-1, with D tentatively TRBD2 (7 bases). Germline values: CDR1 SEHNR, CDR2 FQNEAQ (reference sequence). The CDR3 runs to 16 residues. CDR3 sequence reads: CASRLGGGLSYNEQFF. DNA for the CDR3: TGTGCCAGCCGCTTAGGGGGAGGGCTCTCCTACAATGAGCAGTTCTTC.

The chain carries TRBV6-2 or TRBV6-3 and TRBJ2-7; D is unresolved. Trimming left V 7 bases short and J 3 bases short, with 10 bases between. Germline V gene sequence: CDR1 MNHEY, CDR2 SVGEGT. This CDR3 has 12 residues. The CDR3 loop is CASTTSNYEQYF. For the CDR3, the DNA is TGTGCCAGCACAACGAGCAACTACGAGCAGTACTTC.

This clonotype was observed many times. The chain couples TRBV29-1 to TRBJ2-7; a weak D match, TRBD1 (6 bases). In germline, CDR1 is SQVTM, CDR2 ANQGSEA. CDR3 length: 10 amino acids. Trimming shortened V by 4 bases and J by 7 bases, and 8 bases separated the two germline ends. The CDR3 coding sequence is TGCAGCGTTGCCCAGGGGGAGCAGTACTTC. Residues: CSVAQGEQYF.

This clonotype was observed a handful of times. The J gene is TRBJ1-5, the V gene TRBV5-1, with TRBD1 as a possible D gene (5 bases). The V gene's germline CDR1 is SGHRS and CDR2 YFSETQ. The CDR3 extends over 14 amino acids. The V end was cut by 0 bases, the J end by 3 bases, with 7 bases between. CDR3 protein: CASSLEGTNQPQHF. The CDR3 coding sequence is TGCGCCAGCAGCTTGGAGGGGACCAATCAGCCCCAGCATTTT.

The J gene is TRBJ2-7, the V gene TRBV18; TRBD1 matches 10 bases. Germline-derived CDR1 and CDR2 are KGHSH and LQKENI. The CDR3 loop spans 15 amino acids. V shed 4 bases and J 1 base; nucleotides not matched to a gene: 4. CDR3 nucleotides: TGTGCCAGCTCACGGGGACAGGGGAGGTCCTACGAGCAGTACTTC. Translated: CASSRGQGRSYEQYF. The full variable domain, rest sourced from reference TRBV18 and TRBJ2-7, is NAGVMQNPRHLVRRRGQEARLRCSPMKGHSHVYWYRQLPEEGLKFMVYLQKENIIDESGMPKERFSAEFPKEGPSILRIQQVVRGDSAAYFCASSRGQGRSYEQYFGPGTRLTVT.